This T cell receptor beta chain was recorded in a study of graft-versus-host responses after intestinal transplantation. Study context: Following induction with anti-thymocyte globulin, all recipients were given tacrolimus and steroids for approximately 3 years. Study observations and caveats: Ileal or blood samples showed some GvH clones first, and such clones were also found in recipient marrow. Subjects displaying graft-donor T cell macrochimerism possessed elevated graft-versus-host to host-versus-graft clonal ratios inside allografts. With peak circulating GvH clone levels came an association with early post-transplant HvG declines.

The CDR3 is made up of 16 amino acids. Assay used: immunoSEQ multiplex PCR; TCRdb lists only in-frame clones, some missing. The sample yields tens of thousands of clones, roughly 91% seen once. Points on this clone: The target antigen is unknown.

Sequenced material: PBMCs, taken around 820 days after a first intestinal transplant, on the day of a second. The TCR sequence derives from a human patient who received an intestinal transplant, so some T cells may come from the graft donor. The chain employs TRBV12-1 and TRBJ2-7; TRBD2, the table's D call, was not compared with the DNA. TRBV12-1 is deemed a pseudogene. The CDR3 DNA sequence: TGTGCCAGCAGTCACCCGGGACTATACCACTCCTACGAGCAGTACTTC. Encoded protein: CASSHPGLYHSYEQYF.